This T cell receptor (beta chain) came from a study of T cell responses to AZD1222 COVID-19 vaccine. Study-wide points: Repertoire sampling was restricted to post-peak T cell response timepoints. Nearly half of unique spike-specific TCRs reportedly avoided B.1.351 and B.1.1.7 mutated regions. Most donors were white British, females outnumbered males, and clonal diversity was possibly underestimated. At study baseline, merely several AZD1222 recipients were seropositive.

V was clipped by 3 bases and J by 3 bases, with 12 bases between them. Germline V gene data show CDR1 as SGHNT and CDR2 as YENEEA. CDR3 length equals 14 residues. TCRdb keeps only in-frame clones here, not all; method: immunoSEQ multiplex PCR. The top ten clones hold about 4% of a sample with around 140,000 clones, about 90% of them seen once. Points on this clone: Its target is unknown.

The chain uses TRBV11-3 and TRBJ2-7; tentative D call: TRBD1 (6 bases). This receptor was taken from an adult who received the AZD1222 COVID-19 vaccine. The specimen was peripheral blood, collected 28 days after the second AZD1222 dose. This chain's CDR3 is CASSFDQGLYEQYF. The DNA of the CDR3 is TGTGCCAGCAGCTTTGACCAGGGGCTCTACGAGCAGTACTTC. Full variable domain (rest looked up from reference TRBV11-3 and TRBJ2-7): EAGVVQSPRYKIIEKKQPVAFWCNPISGHNTLYWYLQNLGQGPELLIRYENEEAVDDSQLPKDRFSAERLKGVDSTLKIQPAELGDSAVYLCASSFDQGLYEQYFGPGTRLTVT.